This TCR beta chain was identified during a study of response to subunit inactivated influenza vaccine (dated by TCRdb to 2016 to 2019). With regard to the full study: To follow how T cells responded to a trivalent subunit inactivated influenza vaccine, the researchers relied on deep quantitative profiling of the T cell receptor repertoire.

The library was obtained by RT-PCR. For sequencing, an Illumina HiSeq 2500 was employed. TCRdb applied fastp at Q25 and MiXCR to the public reads, then kept only in-frame beta chains. A single entry per CDR3 protein holds the most common genes and DNA from its merged rows. Here the sample has around 580,000 distinct CDR3 sequences; approximately 12% occur a single time. Approximately 10% of the sample is held by the ten biggest clonotypes. General conclusions and limits of the study: According to the authors, only a limited number of new T cells may be recruited by each seasonal influenza vaccination.

Trimming removed 0 bases from V and 5 bases from J, leaving 16 bases between the germline ends. Spanning cysteine to phenylalanine, the CDR3 consists of 16 amino acids. Only CDR3 DNA is held: 48 bases, read in frame from base 1. The germline V gene gives CDR1 as MNHNS and CDR2 as SASEGT. This clonotype was detected a few times. Its antigen remains undetermined. No much larger clone exists at a distance of one base, and base qualities are not known. Rearrangement joined TRBV6-1 to TRBJ1-2; TRBD1 is perhaps the D gene, given 5 matching bases. The source is a man between 45 and 60 years old who received an inactivated influenza vaccine. Donor details come from another sample of the same person, matched by shared clones. The sample here was PBMCs from blood, taken on the day of vaccination. This receptor has the CDR3 CASSEAFGARGYGYTF. In nucleotides, the sequence is TGTGCCAGCAGTGAAGCCTTCGGGGCCCGAGGATATGGCTACACCTTC.